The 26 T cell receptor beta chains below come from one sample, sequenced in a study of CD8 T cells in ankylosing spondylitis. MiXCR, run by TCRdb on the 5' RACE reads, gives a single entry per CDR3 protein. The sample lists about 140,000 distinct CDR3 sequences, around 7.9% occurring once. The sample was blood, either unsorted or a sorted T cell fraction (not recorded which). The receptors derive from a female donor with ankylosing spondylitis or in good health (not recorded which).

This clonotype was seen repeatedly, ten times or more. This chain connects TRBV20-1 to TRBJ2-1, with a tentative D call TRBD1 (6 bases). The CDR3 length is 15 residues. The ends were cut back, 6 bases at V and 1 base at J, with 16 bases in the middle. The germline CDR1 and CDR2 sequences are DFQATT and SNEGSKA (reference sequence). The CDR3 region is CSASSTGVSYNEQFF. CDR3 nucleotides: TGCAGTGCCTCCTCGACAGGCGTTTCCTACAATGAGCAGTTCTTC.

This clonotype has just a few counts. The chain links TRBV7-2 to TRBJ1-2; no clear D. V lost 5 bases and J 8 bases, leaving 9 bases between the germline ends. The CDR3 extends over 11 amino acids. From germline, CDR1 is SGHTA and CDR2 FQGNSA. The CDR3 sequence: CASSPLVGYTF. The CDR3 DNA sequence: TGTGCCAGCAGCCCGTTAGTGGGCTACACCTTC.

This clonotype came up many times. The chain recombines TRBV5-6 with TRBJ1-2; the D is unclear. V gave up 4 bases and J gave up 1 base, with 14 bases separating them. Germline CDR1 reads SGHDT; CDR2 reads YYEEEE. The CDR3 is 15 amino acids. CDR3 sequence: CASSRIDGDNYGYTF. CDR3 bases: TGTGCCAGCAGCCGAATAGATGGGGATAACTATGGCTACACCTTC.

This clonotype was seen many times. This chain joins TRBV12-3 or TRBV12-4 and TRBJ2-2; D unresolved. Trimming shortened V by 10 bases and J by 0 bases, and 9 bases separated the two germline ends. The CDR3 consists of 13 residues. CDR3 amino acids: CANEIANTGELFF. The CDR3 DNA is TGTGCCAACGAAATCGCGAACACCGGGGAGCTGTTTTTT.

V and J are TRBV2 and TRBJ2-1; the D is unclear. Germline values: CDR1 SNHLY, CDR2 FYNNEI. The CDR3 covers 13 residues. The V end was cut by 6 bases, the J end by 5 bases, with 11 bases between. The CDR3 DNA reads TGTGCCAGCAGGCCACAGAAGAACAATGAGCAGTTCTTC. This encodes CASRPQKNNEQFF. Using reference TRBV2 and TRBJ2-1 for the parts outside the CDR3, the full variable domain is EPEVTQTPSHQVTQMGQEVILRCVPISNHLYFYWYRQILGQKVEFLVSFYNNEISEKSEIFDDQFSVERPDGSNFTLKIRSTKLEDSAMYFCASRPQKNNEQFFGPGTRLTVL.

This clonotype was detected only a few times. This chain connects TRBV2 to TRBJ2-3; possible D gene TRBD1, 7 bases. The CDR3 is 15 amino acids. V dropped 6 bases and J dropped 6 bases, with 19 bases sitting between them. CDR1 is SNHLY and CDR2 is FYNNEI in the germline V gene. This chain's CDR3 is CASRGGSKQGDTQYF. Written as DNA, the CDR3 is TGTGCCAGCAGGGGAGGCTCCAAACAGGGGGATACGCAGTATTTT.

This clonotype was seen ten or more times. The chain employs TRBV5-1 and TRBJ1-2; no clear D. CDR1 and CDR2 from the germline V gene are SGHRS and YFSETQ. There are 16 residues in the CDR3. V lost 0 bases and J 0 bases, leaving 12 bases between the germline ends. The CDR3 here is CASSLDGAKANYGYTF. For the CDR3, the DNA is TGCGCCAGCAGCTTGGACGGTGCCAAGGCTAACTATGGCTACACCTTC.

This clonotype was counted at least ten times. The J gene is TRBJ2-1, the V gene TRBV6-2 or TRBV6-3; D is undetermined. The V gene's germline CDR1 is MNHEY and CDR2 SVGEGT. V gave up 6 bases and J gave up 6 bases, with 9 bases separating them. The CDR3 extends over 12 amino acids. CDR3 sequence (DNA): TGTGCCAGCAGCCCCCCCTCCAATGAGCAGTTCTTC. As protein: CASSPPSNEQFF.

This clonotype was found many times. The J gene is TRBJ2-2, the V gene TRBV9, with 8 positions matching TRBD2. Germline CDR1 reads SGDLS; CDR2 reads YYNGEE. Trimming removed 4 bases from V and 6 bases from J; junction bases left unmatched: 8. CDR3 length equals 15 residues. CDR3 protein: CASSPAGGQSGELFF. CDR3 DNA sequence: TGTGCCAGCAGCCCCGCGGGGGGCCAATCCGGGGAGCTGTTTTTT. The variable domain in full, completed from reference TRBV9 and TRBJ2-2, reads DSGVTQTPKHLITATGQRVTLRCSPRSGDLSVYWYQQSLDQGLQFLIQYYNGEERAKGNILERFSAQQFPDLHSELNLSSLELGDSALYFCASSPAGGQSGELFFGEGSRLTVL.

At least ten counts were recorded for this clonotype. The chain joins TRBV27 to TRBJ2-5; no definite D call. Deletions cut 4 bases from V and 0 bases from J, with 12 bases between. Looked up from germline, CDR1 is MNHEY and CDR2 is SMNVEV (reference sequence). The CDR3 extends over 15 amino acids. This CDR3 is CASSSDPLYQETQYF. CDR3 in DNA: TGTGCCAGCAGTTCGGACCCTCTGTACCAAGAGACCCAGTACTTC.

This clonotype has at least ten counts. CDR3: CSAMTGAHNQPQHF. CDR3 sequence (DNA): TGCAGTGCTATGACAGGGGCCCACAATCAGCCCCAGCATTTT. The rearrangement uses TRBV20-1 and TRBJ1-5; TRBD1 matches at 8 bases. The CDR3 extends over 14 amino acids. J was trimmed by 3 bases and V by 4 bases; bases with no gene match: 5. Germline CDR1 DFQATT, CDR2 SNEGSKA (reference sequence).

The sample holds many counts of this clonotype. The CDR3, as DNA: TGTGCCAGCACCCGGGCACAGTCGGGGGAGACCCAGTACTTC. This codes for CASTRAQSGETQYF. The genes are TRBV12-3 or TRBV12-4 and TRBJ2-5, with D perhaps matching TRBD2 (5 bases). V shed 7 bases and J shed 5 bases, with 17 bases lying between them. CDR3 length equals 14 residues.

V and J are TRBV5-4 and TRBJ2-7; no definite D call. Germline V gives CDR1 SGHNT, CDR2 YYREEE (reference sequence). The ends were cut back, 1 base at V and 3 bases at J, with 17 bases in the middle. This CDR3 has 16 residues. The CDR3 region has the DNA TGTGCCAGCAGCTTGTCTTCGGGCTCGATTCTCTACGAGCAGTACTTC. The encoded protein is CASSLSSGSILYEQYF.

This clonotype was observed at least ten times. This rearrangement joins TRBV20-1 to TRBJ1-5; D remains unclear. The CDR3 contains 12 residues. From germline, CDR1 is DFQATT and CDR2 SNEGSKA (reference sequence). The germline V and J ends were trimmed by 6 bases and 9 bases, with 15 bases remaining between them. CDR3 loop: CSARGPAGPQHF. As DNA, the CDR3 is TGCAGTGCGCGGGGTCCTGCGGGGCCCCAGCATTTT.

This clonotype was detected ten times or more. The CDR3 loop reads CASSPGGLLEYSPLHF. The CDR3 coding sequence is TGTGCCAGCAGCCCGGGGGGATTACTCGAGTATTCACCCCTCCACTTT. The chain joins TRBV12-3 or TRBV12-4 to TRBJ1-6; tentative D call: TRBD1 (5 bases). V was pared by 6 bases and J by 8 bases, with 20 bases between. This CDR3 region has 16 residues.

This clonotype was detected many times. CDR3 bases: TGTGCCAGCAGTTACGGGACAGGGGGCACAGATACGCAGTATTTT. Translated: CASSYGTGGTDTQYF. The chain joins TRBV6-5 to TRBJ2-3; TRBD1 agrees at 10 bases. The length of the CDR3 is 15 residues. J lost 1 base, V lost 2 bases, and 0 bases had no gene match. Germline V lookup: CDR1 MNHEY, CDR2 SVGAGI.

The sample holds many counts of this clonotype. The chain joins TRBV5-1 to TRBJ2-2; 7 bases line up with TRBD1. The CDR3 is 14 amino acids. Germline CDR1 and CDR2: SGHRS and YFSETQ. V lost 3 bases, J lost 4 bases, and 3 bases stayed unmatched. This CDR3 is CASSSTGITGELFF. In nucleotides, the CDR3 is TGCGCCAGCAGCTCGACAGGGATCACCGGGGAGCTGTTTTTT.

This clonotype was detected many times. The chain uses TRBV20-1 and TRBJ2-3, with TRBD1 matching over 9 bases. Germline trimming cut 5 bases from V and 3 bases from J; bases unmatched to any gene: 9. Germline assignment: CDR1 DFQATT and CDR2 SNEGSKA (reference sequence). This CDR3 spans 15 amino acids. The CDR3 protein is CSAGDREYGTDTQYF. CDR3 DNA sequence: TGCAGTGCTGGGGACAGGGAGTACGGTACAGATACGCAGTATTTT.

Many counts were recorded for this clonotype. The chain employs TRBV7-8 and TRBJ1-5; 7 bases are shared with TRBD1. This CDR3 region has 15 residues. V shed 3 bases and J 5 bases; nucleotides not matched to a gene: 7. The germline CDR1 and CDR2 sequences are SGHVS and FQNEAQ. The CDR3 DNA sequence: TGTGCCAGCAGCTTGGGACAGATAGACTATCAGCCCCAGCATTTT. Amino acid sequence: CASSLGQIDYQPQHF.

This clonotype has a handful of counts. The CDR3 nucleotides read TGTGCCAGCAGTCTGGACAGCCCAGGTTATTCCCTCCACTTT. It codes for CASSLDSPGYSLHF. This sequence joins TRBV6-1 and TRBJ1-6; D may be TRBD1 (6 bases). The CDR3 loop spans 14 amino acids. CDR1 is MNHNS and CDR2 is SASEGT in the germline V gene. The germline V and J ends were trimmed by 5 bases and 14 bases, with 19 bases remaining between them.

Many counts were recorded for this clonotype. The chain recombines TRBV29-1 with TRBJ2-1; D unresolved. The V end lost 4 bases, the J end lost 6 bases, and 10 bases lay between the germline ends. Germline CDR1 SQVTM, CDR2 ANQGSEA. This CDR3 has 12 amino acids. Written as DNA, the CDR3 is TGCAGCGTTGGGGGTTCTACCAATGAGCAGTTCTTC. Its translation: CSVGGSTNEQFF.

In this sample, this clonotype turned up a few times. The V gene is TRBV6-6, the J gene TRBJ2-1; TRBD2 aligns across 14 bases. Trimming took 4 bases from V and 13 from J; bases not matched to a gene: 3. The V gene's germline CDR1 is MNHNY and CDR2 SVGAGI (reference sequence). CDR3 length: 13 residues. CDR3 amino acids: CASSSGLAGGQFF. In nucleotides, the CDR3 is TGTGCCAGCAGTTCAGGACTAGCGGGGGGACAGTTCTTC.

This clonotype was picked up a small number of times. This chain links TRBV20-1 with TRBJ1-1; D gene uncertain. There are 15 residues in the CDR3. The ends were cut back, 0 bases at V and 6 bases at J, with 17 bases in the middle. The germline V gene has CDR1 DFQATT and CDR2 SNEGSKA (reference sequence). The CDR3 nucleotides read TGCAGTGCTAGAGATCTCCAAGGAGATCCGGCTGAAGCTTTCTTT. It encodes CSARDLQGDPAEAFF.

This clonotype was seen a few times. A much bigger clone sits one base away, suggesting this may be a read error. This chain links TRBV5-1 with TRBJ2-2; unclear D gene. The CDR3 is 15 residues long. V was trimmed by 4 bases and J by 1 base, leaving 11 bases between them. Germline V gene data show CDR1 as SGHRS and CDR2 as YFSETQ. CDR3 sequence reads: CASSIPTENTGELFF. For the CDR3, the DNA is TGCGCCAGCAGCATCCCTACCGAGAACACCGGGGAGCTGTTTTTT.

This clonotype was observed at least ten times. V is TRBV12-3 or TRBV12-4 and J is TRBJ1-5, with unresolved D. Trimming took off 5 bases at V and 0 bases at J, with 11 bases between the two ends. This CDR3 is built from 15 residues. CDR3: CASSPGRYSNQPQHF. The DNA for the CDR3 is TGTGCCAGCAGTCCCGGACGGTATAGCAATCAGCCCCAGCATTTT.

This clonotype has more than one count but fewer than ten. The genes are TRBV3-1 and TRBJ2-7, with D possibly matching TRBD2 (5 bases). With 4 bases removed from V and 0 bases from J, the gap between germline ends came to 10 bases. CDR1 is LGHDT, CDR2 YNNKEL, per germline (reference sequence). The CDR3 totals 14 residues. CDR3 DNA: TGTGCCAGCAGCCTCACTAGGATCTCCTACGAGCAGTACTTC. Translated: CASSLTRISYEQYF.